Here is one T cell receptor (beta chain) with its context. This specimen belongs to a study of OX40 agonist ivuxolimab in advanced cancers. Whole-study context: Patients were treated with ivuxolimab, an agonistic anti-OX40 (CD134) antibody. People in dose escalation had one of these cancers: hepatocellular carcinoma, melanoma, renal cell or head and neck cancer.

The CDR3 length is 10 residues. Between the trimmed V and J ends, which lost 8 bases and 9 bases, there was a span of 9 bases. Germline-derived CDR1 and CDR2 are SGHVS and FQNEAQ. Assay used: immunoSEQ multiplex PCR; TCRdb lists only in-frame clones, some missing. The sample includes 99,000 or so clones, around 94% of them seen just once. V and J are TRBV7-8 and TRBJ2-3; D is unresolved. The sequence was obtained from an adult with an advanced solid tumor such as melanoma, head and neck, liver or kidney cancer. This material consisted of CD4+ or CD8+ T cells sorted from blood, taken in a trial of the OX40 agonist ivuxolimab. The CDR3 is CASGETTQYF. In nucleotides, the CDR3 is TGTGCCAGCGGGGAAACGACGCAGTATTTT.